This TCR beta chain was captured in a study of identifying expanded T cells in peripheral blood. This table comes from immunoSEQ multiplex PCR, and its TCRdb copy is limited to in-frame clones, with some not included. Here the sample spans tens of thousands of clones, 70% to 90% being singletons. This clone was counted a single time. This TCR was recovered from a person between 18 and 75 years old in good health. Specimen: blood.

Here the CDR3 DNA reads TGCGCCAGCAGCCCGCTCTCCGGGGGCTCCGAGCAGTACTTC. Residues: CASSPLSGGSEQYF. This chain joins TRBV5-1 and TRBJ2-7; D possibly uses TRBD1 or TRBD2 (6 bases each). This CDR3 is built from 14 residues. V lost 4 bases to trimming and J lost 6 bases, with 17 bases between them. The germline V gene has CDR1 SGHRS and CDR2 YFSETQ.